Each of the 14 T cell receptor beta chains below was sequenced from the same sample in a study of cytomegalovirus exposure and HLA in healthy donors. With 60 Vbeta and 13 Jbeta primers, the PCR was carried out. Sequencing used immunoSEQ multiplex PCR; TCRdb keeps in-frame clones, though not all of them. Altogether 99,000 or so clones are present, 60% to 80% being singletons, with the ten largest covering 8.6%. The specimen sequenced was PBMCs. The receptor source for this set is a woman aged 40 to 49 in good health and CMV-seropositive.

The J gene is TRBJ2-7, the V gene TRBV18; 7 bases line up with TRBD1. CDR3 length: 14 amino acids. J lost 2 bases, V lost 4 bases, and 5 bases had no gene match. Germline V CDR1 and CDR2: KGHSH, LQKENI. For the CDR3, the DNA is TGTGCCAGCTCACGGGACAGTCCGACCTACGAGCAGTACTTC. Translation gives CASSRDSPTYEQYF.

This clone was seen a handful of times. J is TRBJ2-3 and V is TRBV4-2; 11 nucleotides align to TRBD2. Germline lookup yields CDR1 LGHNA and CDR2 YNFKEQ. V lost 0 bases, J lost 5 bases, and 7 bases stayed unmatched. The CDR3 covers 17 residues. DNA of the CDR3: TGTGCCAGCAGCCAAGAGGCTAGCGGGGGGCCAAGAGATACGCAGTATTTT. The encoded protein is CASSQEASGGPRDTQYF.

This clone has a single count. V and J are TRBV15 and TRBJ2-5, with D possibly TRBD1 on 5 matching bases. The CDR3 is 14 residues long. Germline V gene data show CDR1 as LNHNV and CDR2 as YYDKDF (reference sequence). Trimming shortened V by 2 bases and J by 5 bases, and 12 bases separated the two germline ends. The DNA of the CDR3 is TGTGCCACCAGCAGAATCAGGGCCGGGGAGACCCAGTACTTC. Translating gives CATSRIRAGETQYF.

The chain uses TRBV5-4 and TRBJ2-7; unclear D gene. CDR1 is SGHNT and CDR2 is YYREEE in the germline V gene (reference sequence). Trimming shortened V by 4 bases and J by 3 bases, and 17 bases separated the two germline ends. The CDR3 has 15 amino acids. CDR3 in amino acids: CASSLENKQHYEQYF. DNA for the CDR3: TGTGCCAGCAGCCTCGAAAATAAACAGCACTACGAGCAGTACTTC.

The gene calls are TRBV29-1 and TRBJ2-5, with D maybe TRBD2 (6 bases). This CDR3 comprises 13 residues. Trimming stripped 7 bases from V and 5 bases from J, with 17 bases between. In germline, CDR1 is SQVTM, CDR2 ANQGSEA. CDR3 bases: TGCAGCGCTGCGGGATCAATCGATGAGACCCAGTACTTC. This translates into CSAAGSIDETQYF.

The chain links TRBV10-1 to TRBJ2-3; TRBD2 agrees at 10 bases. Trimming removed 1 base from V and 7 bases from J; junction bases left unmatched: 5. The CDR3 covers 15 residues. Germline V lookup: CDR1 WNHNN, CDR2 SYGVQD (reference sequence). This CDR3 reads CASSEFSGGSYTQYF. CDR3 in DNA: TGCGCCAGCAGTGAGTTTAGCGGGGGGAGTTATACGCAGTATTTT.

The chain uses TRBV9 and TRBJ1-3; the D is unclear. The germline V gene encodes CDR1 SGDLS and CDR2 YYNGEE. Trimming pared 4 bases from V and 0 bases from J, leaving 8 bases between. The CDR3 is 14 residues long. The CDR3 is CASSPQISGNTIYF. The CDR3 bases are TGTGCCAGCAGCCCCCAAATCTCTGGAAACACCATATATTTT. Complete variable domain (other parts from reference TRBV9 and TRBJ1-3): DSGVTQTPKHLITATGQRVTLRCSPRSGDLSVYWYQQSLDQGLQFLIQYYNGEERAKGNILERFSAQQFPDLHSELNLSSLELGDSALYFCASSPQISGNTIYFGEGSWLTVV.

There are a few counts of this clone. The CDR3 is CASKWSGDNQPQHF. CDR3 nucleotide sequence: TGTGCCAGCAAATGGTCAGGGGATAATCAGCCCCAGCATTTT. The rearrangement links TRBV6-1 to TRBJ1-5; D may be TRBD1 (6 bases). In germline, CDR1 is MNHNS, CDR2 SASEGT. The CDR3 is 14 residues long. Trimming pared 7 bases from V and 4 bases from J, leaving 14 bases between.

On this clone itself: At one of its ends the junction is not consistent with the germline gene, which may arise from a read error. The rearrangement links TRBV18 to TRBJ2-1; 8 nucleotides align to TRBD1. The V gene's germline CDR1 is KGHSH and CDR2 LQKENI. The CDR3 spans 12 residues. CDR3 DNA sequence: TGTGCCAGCTCACCCTTCGACAGGGGCCTCCTCTTC. Amino acid sequence: CASSPFDRGLLF.

This clone was detected only a few times. The V and J genes are TRBV7-3 and TRBJ1-1; no clear D gene. The CDR3 is 13 residues long. The V and J ends lost 4 bases and 3 bases respectively, with 9 bases between them. Germline V gene data show CDR1 as SGHTA and CDR2 as FQGTGA. The CDR3 bases are TGTGCCAGCAGCTCTGAGAAATACACTGAAGCTTTCTTT. It yields the protein CASSSEKYTEAFF.

This clone was observed a few times. The rearrangement links TRBV5-1 to TRBJ2-3; D call uncertain. The CDR3 runs to 14 residues. The germline V gene encodes CDR1 SGHRS and CDR2 YFSETQ. Trimming took 4 bases from V and 3 from J, leaving 12 bases between them. The CDR3 DNA follows: TGCGCCAGCAGCGACCGCGTCGGGACAGATACGCAGTATTTT. Translating gives CASSDRVGTDTQYF.

This clone was observed a single time. The chain has TRBV28 and TRBJ2-5; 11 bases are shared with TRBD2. With the DNA end fitting TRBJ2-7 better, the J assignment may be wrong. The CDR3 totals 14 residues. Per the germline V gene, CDR1 is MDHEN and CDR2 is SYDVKM. The CDR3 loop is CAAVAGGSSYEQYF. The DNA for the CDR3 is TGTGCCGCCGTAGCGGGGGGGAGCTCCTACGAGCAGTACTTC.

The V and J genes are TRBV15 and TRBJ2-5; 9 bases fit TRBD1. Germline V CDR1 and CDR2: LNHNV, YYDKDF (reference sequence). The V segment lost 5 bases and the J segment 7 bases; nucleotides outside the gene matches: 5. The CDR3 extends over 13 amino acids. The CDR3 protein is CATSPGTGSTQYF. In DNA, the CDR3 is TGTGCCACCAGCCCCGGGACAGGGTCGACCCAGTACTTC.

J is TRBJ2-2 and V is TRBV5-6; tentatively, D is TRBD2 (6 bases). The CDR3 extends over 16 amino acids. V shed 0 bases and J shed 4 bases, with 13 bases lying between them. Germline CDR1 SGHDT, CDR2 YYEEEE. CDR3 loop: CASSLGLGGITGELFF. CDR3 nucleotides: TGTGCCAGCAGCTTGGGTCTGGGGGGAATCACCGGGGAGCTGTTTTTT.